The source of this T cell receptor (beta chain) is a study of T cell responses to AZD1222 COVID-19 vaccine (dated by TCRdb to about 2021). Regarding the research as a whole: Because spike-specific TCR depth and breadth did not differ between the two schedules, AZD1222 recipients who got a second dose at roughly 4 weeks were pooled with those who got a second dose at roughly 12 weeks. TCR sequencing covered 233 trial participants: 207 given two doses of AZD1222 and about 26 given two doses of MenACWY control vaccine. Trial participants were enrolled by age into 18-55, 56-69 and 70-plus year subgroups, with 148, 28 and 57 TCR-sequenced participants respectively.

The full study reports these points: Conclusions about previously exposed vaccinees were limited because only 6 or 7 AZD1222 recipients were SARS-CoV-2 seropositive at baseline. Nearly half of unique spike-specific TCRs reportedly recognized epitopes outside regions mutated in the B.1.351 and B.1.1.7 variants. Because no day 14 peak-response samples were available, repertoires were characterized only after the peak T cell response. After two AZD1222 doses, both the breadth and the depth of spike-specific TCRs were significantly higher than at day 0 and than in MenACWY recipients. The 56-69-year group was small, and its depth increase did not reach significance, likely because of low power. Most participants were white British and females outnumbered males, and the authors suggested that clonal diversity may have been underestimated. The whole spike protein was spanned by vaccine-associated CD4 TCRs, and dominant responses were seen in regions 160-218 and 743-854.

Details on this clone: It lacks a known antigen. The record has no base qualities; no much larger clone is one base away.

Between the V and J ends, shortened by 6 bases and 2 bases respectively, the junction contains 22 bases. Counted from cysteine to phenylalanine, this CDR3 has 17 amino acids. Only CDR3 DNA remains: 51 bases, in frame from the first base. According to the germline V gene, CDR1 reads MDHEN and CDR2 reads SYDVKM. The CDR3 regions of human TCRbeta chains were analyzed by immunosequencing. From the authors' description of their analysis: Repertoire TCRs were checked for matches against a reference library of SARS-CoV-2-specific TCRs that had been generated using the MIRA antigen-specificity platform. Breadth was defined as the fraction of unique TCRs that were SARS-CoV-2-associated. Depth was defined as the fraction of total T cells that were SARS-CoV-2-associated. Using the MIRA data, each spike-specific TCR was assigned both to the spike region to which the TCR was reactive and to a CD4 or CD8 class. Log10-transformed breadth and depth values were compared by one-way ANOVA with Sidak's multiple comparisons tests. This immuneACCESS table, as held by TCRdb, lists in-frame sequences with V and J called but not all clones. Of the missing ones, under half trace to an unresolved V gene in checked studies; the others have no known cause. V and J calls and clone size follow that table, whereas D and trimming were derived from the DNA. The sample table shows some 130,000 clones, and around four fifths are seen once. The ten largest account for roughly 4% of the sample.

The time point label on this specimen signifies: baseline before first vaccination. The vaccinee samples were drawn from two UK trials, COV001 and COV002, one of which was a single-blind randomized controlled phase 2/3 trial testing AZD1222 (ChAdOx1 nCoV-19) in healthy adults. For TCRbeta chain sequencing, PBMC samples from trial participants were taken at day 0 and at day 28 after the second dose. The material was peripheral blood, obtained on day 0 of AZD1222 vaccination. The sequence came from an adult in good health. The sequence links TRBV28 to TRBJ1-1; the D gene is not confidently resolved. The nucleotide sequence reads TGTGCCAGCAGGGAAGGAACGTCCCTTGGAGGCAACACTGAAGCTTTCTTT. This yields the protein CASREGTSLGGNTEAFF.